This T cell receptor beta chain was sequenced in a study of human T cells and chemical hapten exposure. The time point is: pre-sensitization, week 0. As for treatment: therapeutic diphenylcyclopropenone sensitization with weekly scalp DPC. Via MiXCR, TCRdb re-called the RACE reads, giving one row per CDR3 protein. This sample carries some 45,000 distinct CDR3 sequences, 9.5% to 15% of them seen once, and the ten largest clones take over 5.5%. This clonotype has at least ten counts. The antigen remains undetermined. The CDR3 sequence is 13 residues long. Germline CDR1 reads KGHSH; CDR2 reads LQKENI. V was pared by 0 bases and J by 6 bases, with 2 bases of the junction left unmatched. Whole-study findings and limits: With patch test score, the counts of PT1 expanded TCRs showed a positive correlation.

Sequenced material: whole blood, taken in connection with sensitization to the hapten diphenylcyclopropenone (DPC). The chain is built from TRBV18 and TRBJ2-7, with TRBD2 matching 7 bases. This sequence was found in a woman aged 25 to 39 with alopecia areata. Some clones in this sample may be carry-over from other donors' samples. This chain's CDR3 is CASSPPGGSEQYF. The CDR3 nucleotides read TGTGCCAGCTCACCACCGGGAGGGAGCGAGCAGTACTTC.